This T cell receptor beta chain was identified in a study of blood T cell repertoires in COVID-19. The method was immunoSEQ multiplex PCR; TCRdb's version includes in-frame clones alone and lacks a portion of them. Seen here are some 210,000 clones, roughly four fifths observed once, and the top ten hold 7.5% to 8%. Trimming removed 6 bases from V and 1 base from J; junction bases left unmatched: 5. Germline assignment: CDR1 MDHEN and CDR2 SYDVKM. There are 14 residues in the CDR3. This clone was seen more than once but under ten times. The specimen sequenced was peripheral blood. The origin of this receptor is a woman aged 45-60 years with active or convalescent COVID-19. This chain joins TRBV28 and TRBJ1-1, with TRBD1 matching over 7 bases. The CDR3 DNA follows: TGTGCCAGCAGGTCCGGGACAGCGAACACTGAAGCTTTCTTT. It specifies CASRSGTANTEAFF.